This is a list of T cell receptor beta chains from one sample in a study of cytomegalovirus exposure and HLA in healthy donors. The assay was immunoSEQ multiplex PCR, and TCRdb's table has in-frame clones only and misses some. Counted here are around 130,000 clones, more than 80% occurring once; the ten biggest clones make up around 2.5%. The sample consisted of PBMCs. These receptors were taken from a young man in good health and CMV-seronegative. Each CDR3 is given with its conserved first and last residue. A D gene is named only where the DNA matches it firmly. The listing skips clone size in some rows; elsewhere it reads once, few, many or a size class.

>TRBD1|TRBJ1-5|once|TRBV29-1
TGCAGCGTTGAAGGGACAGGGAATCAGCCCCAGCATTTT
CSVEGTGNQPQHF
>TRBD2|TRBJ2-1|NA|TRBV2
TGTGCCAGCAGTGTATGGACTAGCGGGAGAAATGAGCAGTTCTTC
CASSVWTSGRNEQFF
>TRBD1|TRBJ1-1|once|TRBV5-1
TGCGCCAGCAGCGTCGACAGGGGGAGGGAAGCTTTCTTT
CASSVDRGREAFF
>TRBD2|TRBJ2-5|NA|TRBV2
TGTGCCAGCAGTGACACTAGCGGGCTAGAGACCCAGTACTTC
CASSDTSGLETQYF
>NA|TRBJ1-5|NA|TRBV7-7
TGTGCCAGCAGCTTAGTGGAGGATCAGCCCCAGCATTTT
CASSLVEDQPQHF
>TRBD1|TRBJ2-7|NA|TRBV27
TGTGCCAGCAGTCAAACCGGGACAGGCCTCTACGAGCAGTACTTC
CASSQTGTGLYEQYF
>TRBD1|TRBJ2-1|NA|TRBV18
TGTGCCAGCTCACCTGGGACAGGGAGCTACAATGAGCAGTTCTTC
CASSPGTGSYNEQFF
>TRBD2|TRBJ2-7|few|TRBV15
TGTGCCACCAGCAGTGCTAGCGGGACCTACGAGCAGTACTTC
CATSSASGTYEQYF
>TRBD1|TRBJ1-1|NA|TRBV19
TGTGCCAGCCTTGGACAGGGCTATATGAACACTGAAGCTTTCTTT
CASLGQGYMNTEAFF
>TRBD1|TRBJ1-2|NA|TRBV29-1
TGCAGCGTTGAAGGGACAGGGCTGGAGGGCTACCCCTTC
CSVEGTGLEGYPF
>NA|TRBJ1-2|NA|TRBV30
TGTGCCTGGAGCGCGAACAGGGAGACTGGCTACACCTTC
CAWSANRETGYTF
>NA|TRBJ1-1|NA|TRBV7-9
TGTTCCAGCGGACAGCAGAACACTGAAGCTTTCTTT
CSSGQQNTEAFF
>NA|TRBJ2-7|NA|TRBV7-9
TGTGCCAGCAGCTTAGCGAGGTCCCTATGGGACGAGCAGTACTTC
CASSLARSLWDEQYF
>TRBD1|TRBJ1-2|NA|TRBV19
TGTGCCAGCTGGGGGCACAGGGGTGACTATGGCTACACCTTC
CASWGHRGDYGYTF
>TRBD2|TRBJ2-5|NA|TRBV19
TGTGCCAGTAGTCCTAGCGGGAGGGCCTGGGAGACCCAGTACTTC
CASSPSGRAWETQYF
>NA|TRBJ2-1|NA|TRBV7-8
TGTGCCAGCAGCTTATTTCCGGATGAGCAGTTCTTC
CASSLFPDEQFF
>TRBD1|TRBJ2-7|few|TRBV2
TGTGCCAGCAGTGAGAACAGGGGGCAGGAGCAGTACTTC
CASSENRGQEQYF
>TRBD2|TRBJ2-5|NA|TRBV27
TGTGCCAGCAGTTCCGGGACTAGCGGGAGGCAGACCCAGTACTTC
CASSSGTSGRQTQYF
>NA|TRBJ1-4|NA|TRBV5-1
TGCGCCAGCAGACCTAACAACGGGGGGGGTGTAGAAAAACTGTTTTTT
CASRPNNGGGVEKLFF
>NA|TRBJ2-3|NA|TRBV6-5
TGTGCCAGCAGTTACTTCTTCGCAGATACGCAGTATTTT
CASSYFFADTQYF
>TRBD2|TRBJ2-7|NA|TRBV19
TGTGCCAGTAGTATAGACGGACTAGCGGAGGCCGCGGGTGAGCAGTACTTC
CASSIDGLAEAAGEQYF
>NA|TRBJ1-4|NA|TRBV19
TGTGCCAGTAGTCCACAGGGTTATGAAAAACTGTTTTTT
CASSPQGYEKLFF
>NA|TRBJ1-1|NA|TRBV7-3
TGTGCCAGCAGCTGGACGAGGGAGAGCACTGAAGCTTTCTTT
CASSWTRESTEAFF
>NA|TRBJ2-5|NA|TRBV5-1
TGCGCCAGCAGCATAAACCGCCAAACCCTGGGAGGCGAAGAGACCCAGTACTTC
CASSINRQTLGGEETQYF
>TRBD2|TRBJ2-3|NA|TRBV15
TGTGCCACCAGAGGGAGGGAGGAGGGCCTTACAGATACGCAGTATTTT
CATRGREEGLTDTQYF
>NA|TRBJ2-1|NA|TRBV7-9
TGTGCCAGCAGCTTTGGGACTCCCTACAATGAGCAGTTCTTC
CASSFGTPYNEQFF
>TRBD1|TRBJ1-1|NA|TRBV18
TGTGCCAGCCAACCGGACAGGGATAATGAAGCTTTCTTT
CASQPDRDNEAFF
>TRBD1|TRBJ1-1|few|TRBV19
TGTGCCAGTAGTCTAAACGGACAGGGGGCGAGGACTGAAGCTTTCTTT
CASSLNGQGARTEAFF
>TRBD2|TRBJ2-1|NA|TRBV5-1
TGCGCCAGCAGCTCTAGCGGATCAACGGGTTATGAGCAGTTCTTC
CASSSSGSTGYEQFF
>NA|TRBJ2-7|NA|TRBV7-2
TGTGCCAGCAGCTTGGACTATACCTACGAGCAGTACTTC
CASSLDYTYEQYF
>NA|TRBJ2-3|NA|TRBV29-1
TGCAGCGTCGCGACAGGTCTTCACACAGATACGCAGTATTTT
CSVATGLHTDTQYF
>NA|TRBJ1-6|NA|TRBV10-3
TGTGCCATCAGCCAGGTTTCCTATAATTCACCCCTCAACTTT
CAISQVSYNSPLNF
>TRBD1|TRBJ1-5|NA|TRBV4-1
TGCGCCAGCAGCCTTACAGGGGTCGTTCAGCCCCAGCATTTT
CASSLTGVVQPQHF
>NA|TRBJ1-3|NA|TRBV28
TGTGCCAGCAGTTTGGGGGGTATGGGAAACACCATATATTTT
CASSLGGMGNTIYF
>TRBD1|TRBJ1-3|NA|TRBV2
TGTGCCAGCCTGACAGGGGGCCCCTCTGGAAACACCATATATTTT
CASLTGGPSGNTIYF
>NA|TRBJ1-3|NA|TRBV7-3
TGTGCCAGCGCGGCTGACTCTGGAAACACCATATATTTT
CASAADSGNTIYF
>TRBD1|TRBJ1-2|NA|TRBV6-5
TGTGCCAGCAGTAAACAGGGGGCTTTCGATGGCTACCCCTTC
CASSKQGAFDGYPF
>TRBD1|TRBJ2-7|NA|TRBV27
TGTGCCAGCAGTCTTTCGGGACAGGGGTCATCCTACGAGCAGTACTTC
CASSLSGQGSSYEQYF
>TRBD2|TRBJ2-7|once|TRBV30
TGTGCCTGGAGGGGAGCGGGAGCTAGGTACGAGCAGTACTTC
CAWRGAGARYEQYF
>NA|TRBJ2-7|NA|TRBV18
TGTGCCAGCTCACCTAGCGGACGAACCTACGAGCAGTACTTC
CASSPSGRTYEQYF
>TRBD1|TRBJ1-1|NA|TRBV27
TGTGCCAGCAGTTTCAGGGGCCAGGGGGTCACTGAAGCTTTCTTT
CASSFRGQGVTEAFF
>TRBD1|TRBJ1-1|NA|TRBV28
TGTGCCAGCAGCGTGGGACAGGTGAACACTGAAGCTTTCTTT
CASSVGQVNTEAFF
>NA|TRBJ1-1|NA|TRBV28
TGTGCCAGCAGCCATCGGTCGGGGAACACTGAAGCTTTCTTT
CASSHRSGNTEAFF